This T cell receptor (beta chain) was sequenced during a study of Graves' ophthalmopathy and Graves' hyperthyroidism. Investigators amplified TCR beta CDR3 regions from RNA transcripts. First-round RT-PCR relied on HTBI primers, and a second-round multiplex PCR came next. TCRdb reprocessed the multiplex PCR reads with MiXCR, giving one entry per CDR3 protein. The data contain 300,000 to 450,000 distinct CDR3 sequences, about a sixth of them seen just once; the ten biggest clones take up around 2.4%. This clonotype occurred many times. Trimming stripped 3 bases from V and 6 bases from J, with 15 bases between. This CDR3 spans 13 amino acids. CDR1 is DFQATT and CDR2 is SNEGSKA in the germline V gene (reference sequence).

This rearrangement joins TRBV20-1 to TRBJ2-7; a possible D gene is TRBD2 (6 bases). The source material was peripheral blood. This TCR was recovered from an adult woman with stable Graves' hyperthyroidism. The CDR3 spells CSASASADFEQYF. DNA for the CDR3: TGCAGTGCTAGTGCTAGCGCGGACTTCGAGCAGTACTTC.